This T cell receptor (beta chain) was sequenced in a study of blood T cell repertoires in COVID-19. Sequenced by immunoSEQ multiplex PCR; TCRdb stores in-frame clones only, minus some. The sample has about 410,000 clones, around nine tenths seen once. Trimming cost V 6 bases and J 0 bases; bases outside gene matches: 7. The CDR3 extends over 15 amino acids. CDR1 SGHAT and CDR2 FQNNGV come from the germline V gene. The rearrangement uses TRBV11-2 and TRBJ1-2, with 7 positions matching TRBD1. Input material: peripheral blood. This sequence was found in a woman in her thirties or forties with COVID-19, enrolled during active disease. For the CDR3, the DNA is TGTGCCAGCAGGCTATACAGGGGAACTAACTATGGCTACACCTTC. Encoded protein: CASRLYRGTNYGYTF.